The next 24 T cell receptor beta chains were all read from a single sample in a study of blood T cell repertoires in COVID-19. Measured with immunoSEQ multiplex PCR; TCRdb has only the in-frame clones, and not every one. This table has more than 95,000 clones, over 75% appearing once. Sequenced: peripheral blood. All receptors come from a man aged 45-65 years with acute or convalescent COVID-19.

The J gene is TRBJ2-7, the V gene TRBV7-9; 7 bases are a match to TRBD1. The CDR3 contains 13 residues. With V trimmed by 3 bases and J by 3 bases, 2 bases remained unmatched. Germline values: CDR1 SEHNR, CDR2 FQNEAQ (reference sequence). CDR3 sequence reads: CASSFRDSYEQYF. DNA of the CDR3: TGTGCCAGCAGCTTTAGGGACAGCTACGAGCAGTACTTC.

The rearrangement joins TRBV19 to TRBJ1-4; D might be TRBD1 (5 bases). The V end was cut by 5 bases, the J end by 5 bases, with 15 bases between. The CDR3 contains 15 residues. Germline lookup yields CDR1 LNHDA and CDR2 SQIVND (reference sequence). The CDR3 spells CASSPQGRVNEKLFF. Written as DNA, the CDR3 is TGTGCCAGTAGTCCCCAGGGAAGGGTGAATGAAAAACTGTTTTTT.

This sequence joins TRBV28 and TRBJ1-2; TRBD1 aligns across 7 bases. The CDR3 has 14 amino acids. J gave up 4 bases and V 4 bases, and 6 bases lay outside the gene matches. From germline, CDR1 is MDHEN and CDR2 SYDVKM. CDR3 coding DNA: TGTGCCAGCAGTTCGCAGGGGGAAATCTATGGCTACACCTTC. It encodes CASSSQGEIYGYTF.

The chain combines TRBV6-1 with TRBJ2-1; 7 positions match TRBD2. The length of the CDR3 is 13 residues. Looked up from germline, CDR1 is MNHNS and CDR2 is SASEGT. V shed 10 bases and J 2 bases; nucleotides not matched to a gene: 5. The CDR3 loop is CATTSVPYNEQFF. In DNA, the CDR3 is TGTGCCACCACTAGCGTCCCCTACAATGAGCAGTTCTTC.

V usage is TRBV5-1 and J usage is TRBJ1-2; 9 nucleotides line up with TRBD1. This CDR3 contains 15 residues. Per the germline V gene, CDR1 is SGHRS and CDR2 is YFSETQ. After removal of 4 bases from V and 4 bases from J, the junction contained 8 bases not matched to a gene. DNA of the CDR3: TGCGCCAGCAGCAGACGGACAGGGGATGTCTATGGCTACACCTTC. It translates to CASSRRTGDVYGYTF.

The chain carries TRBV5-6 and TRBJ1-1; D is unresolved. In germline, CDR1 is SGHDT, CDR2 YYEEEE. V lost 4 bases to trimming and J lost 3 bases, with 10 bases between them. CDR3 length equals 13 residues. In DNA, the CDR3 is TGTGCCAGCAGCCCTGGACTACACACTGAAGCTTTCTTT. It translates to CASSPGLHTEAFF.

V and J are TRBV5-6 and TRBJ1-5; TRBD1 might be the D (5 bases). The V gene's germline CDR1 is SGHDT and CDR2 YYEEEE. This CDR3 is 13 amino acids long. The V end was cut by 3 bases, the J end by 5 bases, with 9 bases between. The CDR3 reads CASSSGRDQPQHF. The CDR3 DNA sequence: TGTGCCAGCAGCTCCGGCAGGGATCAGCCCCAGCATTTT.

The chain carries TRBV9 and TRBJ1-2; weak D call: TRBD1 (6 bases). The CDR3 runs to 17 residues. Germline V gene data show CDR1 as SGDLS and CDR2 as YYNGEE. With 0 bases removed from V and 5 bases from J, the gap between germline ends came to 20 bases. The CDR3 spells CASSVDGGAQGSYGYTF. For the CDR3, the DNA is TGTGCCAGCAGCGTAGATGGGGGGGCGCAGGGGTCGTATGGCTACACCTTC.

The chain uses TRBV7-9 and TRBJ2-1; TRBD2 might be the D (6 bases). V was cut by 4 bases and J by 14 bases, with 15 bases left in between. Germline values: CDR1 SEHNR, CDR2 FQNEAQ (reference sequence). This CDR3 is 12 amino acids long. CDR3 sequence (DNA): TGTGCCAGCAGCTCACTGGACCCGGGGGAGTTCTTC. Encoded protein: CASSSLDPGEFF.

The rearrangement links TRBV19 to TRBJ1-1; TRBD1 is a possible D gene (6 bases). Germline V gives CDR1 LNHDA, CDR2 SQIVND (reference sequence). Trimming pared 0 bases from V and 1 base from J, leaving 12 bases between. CDR3 length: 16 amino acids. The CDR3 loop reads CASSIEEGHPNTEAFF. The CDR3 DNA reads TGTGCCAGTAGTATAGAAGAGGGACACCCGAACACTGAAGCTTTCTTT. Full variable domain (remainder filled in from reference TRBV19 and TRBJ1-1): DGGITQSPKYLFRKEGQNVTLSCEQNLNHDAMYWYRQDPGQGLRLIYYSQIVNDFQKGDIAEGYSVSREKKESFPLTVTSAQKNPTAFYLCASSIEEGHPNTEAFFGQGTRLTVV.

This chain's CDR3 is CATGTGVNEKLFF. The CDR3 DNA follows: TGTGCCACCGGCACAGGCGTTAATGAAAAACTGTTTTTT. The chain joins TRBV18 to TRBJ1-4; the D gene is possibly TRBD1 (5 bases). The V and J ends lost 10 bases and 4 bases respectively, with 13 bases between them. The CDR3 runs 13 residues. Germline CDR1 reads KGHSH; CDR2 reads LQKENI. Using reference TRBV18 and TRBJ1-4 for the parts outside the CDR3, the full variable domain is NAGVMQNPRHLVRRRGQEARLRCSPMKGHSHVYWYRQLPEEGLKFMVYLQKENIIDESGMPKERFSAEFPKEGPSILRIQQVVRGDSAAYFCATGTGVNEKLFFGSGTQLSVL.

The chain couples TRBV7-9 to TRBJ2-3; 12 nucleotides match TRBD2. Germline V gene sequence: CDR1 SEHNR, CDR2 FQNEAQ (reference sequence). The CDR3 runs 17 residues. Trimming at V came to 5 bases and at J to 4 bases, leaving 10 bases not matched to a gene. The CDR3, as DNA: TGTGCCAGCAGCCCCCCCCTAGCGGGAGGGTTGGCAGATACGCAGTATTTT. This codes for CASSPPLAGGLADTQYF. Full variable domain (outside the CDR3, taken from reference TRBV7-9 and TRBJ2-3): DTGVSQNPRHKITKRGQNVTFRCDPISEHNRLYWYRQTLGQGPEFLTYFQNEAQLEKSRLLSDRFSAERPKGSFSTLEIQRTEQGDSAMYLCASSPPLAGGLADTQYFGPGTRLTVL.

In its sample, this clone was seen a few times. This chain links TRBV19 with TRBJ1-2; D remains ambiguous. The germline gives CDR1 LNHDA, CDR2 SQIVND (reference sequence). V lost 1 base to trimming and J lost 8 bases, with 8 bases between them. CDR3 length: 12 amino acids. In DNA form, the CDR3 reads TGTGCCAGTAGTATAGGACAAAACGGCTACACCTTC. Its protein product is CASSIGQNGYTF.

This sequence joins TRBV18 and TRBJ2-2; D might be TRBD1 (6 bases). The V and J ends lost 6 bases and 1 base respectively, with 9 bases between them. The CDR3 spans 14 residues. Germline V gene lookup returns CDR1 KGHSH and CDR2 LQKENI. Here the CDR3 reads CASSDSLNTGELFF. DNA of the CDR3: TGTGCCAGCTCGGACAGCTTGAACACCGGGGAGCTGTTTTTT.

V and J are TRBV4-1 and TRBJ1-4; D perhaps matches TRBD1 (5 bases). V was shortened by 2 bases and J by 6 bases, with 19 bases between the two germline ends. The CDR3 totals 17 residues. Germline CDR1 reads MGHRA; CDR2 reads YSYEKL. The DNA of the CDR3 is TGCGCCAGCAGCCAACACCCGGGACTCCTAAGGGATGAAAAACTGTTTTTT. It codes for CASSQHPGLLRDEKLFF.

The chain is built from TRBV18 and TRBJ2-7; 13 bases are shared with TRBD2. V lost 4 bases, J lost 3 bases, and 9 bases stayed unmatched. This CDR3 contains 17 residues. Germline CDR1 is KGHSH and CDR2 is LQKENI. The CDR3 DNA sequence: TGTGCCAGCTCACGACCGGGACTAGCGGGGTTTAGCTACGAGCAGTACTTC. This codes for CASSRPGLAGFSYEQYF. Full variable domain (missing parts from reference TRBV18 and TRBJ2-7): NAGVMQNPRHLVRRRGQEARLRCSPMKGHSHVYWYRQLPEEGLKFMVYLQKENIIDESGMPKERFSAEFPKEGPSILRIQQVVRGDSAAYFCASSRPGLAGFSYEQYFGPGTRLTVT.

This chain connects TRBV29-1 to TRBJ2-3, with 11 bases aligning to TRBD2. J lost 2 bases, V lost 5 bases, and 3 bases had no gene match. CDR3 size: 14 residues. Looked up from germline, CDR1 is SQVTM and CDR2 is ANQGSEA. Here the CDR3 reads CSVHSGRATDTQYF. The DNA for the CDR3 is TGCAGCGTTCATAGCGGGAGGGCCACAGATACGCAGTATTTT.

This clone was picked up a small number of times. The CDR3 nucleotides are TGTGCCAGCAGCTTAGATCCCGGGGGGCACGGCTACACCTTC. The encoded protein is CASSLDPGGHGYTF. The chain couples TRBV11-3 to TRBJ1-2; D is possibly TRBD1 (6 bases). The CDR3 is made up of 14 amino acids. Germline loops: CDR1 SGHNT, CDR2 YENEEA. Trimming removed 0 bases from V and 8 bases from J, with 13 bases in between.

This clone was seen just once. The chain recombines TRBV19 with TRBJ2-1; TRBD2 aligns across 8 bases. The CDR3 consists of 15 residues. Germline values: CDR1 LNHDA, CDR2 SQIVND (reference sequence). Germline trimming cut 3 bases from V and 6 bases from J; bases unmatched to any gene: 7. CDR3 sequence: CASSIAGLGSNEQFF. The CDR3 DNA reads as TGTGCCAGTAGTATTGCGGGACTAGGTAGCAATGAGCAGTTCTTC.

The gene calls are TRBV5-6 and TRBJ1-1; 9 bases agree with TRBD1. The CDR3 totals 14 residues. The trim removed 4 bases at V and 0 bases at J, leaving 1 base unmatched. Germline CDR1 is SGHDT and CDR2 is YYEEEE. In DNA form, the CDR3 reads TGTGCCAGCAGCAACAGGGGGCTGAACACTGAAGCTTTCTTT. Amino acids: CASSNRGLNTEAFF. The full variable domain, with the rest looked up from reference TRBV5-6 and TRBJ1-1, is DAGVTQSPTHLIKTRGQQVTLRCSPKSGHDTVSWYQQALGQGPQFIFQYYEEEERQRGNFPDRFSGHQFPNYSSELNVNALLLGDSALYLCASSNRGLNTEAFFGQGTRLTVV.

This chain connects TRBV7-9 to TRBJ1-3; 8 nucleotides match TRBD1. Trimming at V came to 7 bases and at J to 1 base, leaving 9 bases not matched to a gene. In germline, CDR1 is SEHNR, CDR2 FQNEAQ (reference sequence). The CDR3 is 16 residues long. The CDR3 DNA reads TGTGCCAGCACCCACCAGACAGGGGCTTCTGGAAACACCATATATTTT. This gives the protein CASTHQTGASGNTIYF. The complete variable domain, with remaining parts taken from reference TRBV7-9 and TRBJ1-3, reads DTGVSQNPRHKITKRGQNVTFRCDPISEHNRLYWYRQTLGQGPEFLTYFQNEAQLEKSRLLSDRFSAERPKGSFSTLEIQRTEQGDSAMYLCASTHQTGASGNTIYFGEGSWLTVV.

This clone has a handful of counts. The chain carries TRBV4-1 and TRBJ2-3; D remains ambiguous. Trimming removed 2 bases from V and 0 bases from J, with 12 bases in between. This CDR3 spans 16 amino acids. CDR1 is MGHRA, CDR2 YSYEKL, per germline. Here the CDR3 DNA reads TGCGCCAGCAGCCAACAAAACCTACTCAGCACAGATACGCAGTATTTT. It is translated as CASSQQNLLSTDTQYF.

The V and J genes are TRBV5-1 and TRBJ2-5; D is ambiguous. The CDR3 covers 15 residues. The germline V gene encodes CDR1 SGHRS and CDR2 YFSETQ. V shed 5 bases and J shed 3 bases, with 17 bases lying between them. The CDR3 is CASSFSSRNEETQYF. CDR3 DNA sequence: TGCGCCAGCAGTTTTTCGTCCAGAAATGAAGAGACCCAGTACTTC.

This clone is a singleton in its sample. The V and J genes are TRBV10-2 and TRBJ2-7; tentatively, D is TRBD1 (5 bases). The CDR3 spans 13 residues. Germline V CDR1 and CDR2: WSHSY, SAAADI. The V gene lost 7 bases and the J gene lost 3 bases, with 13 bases spanning the gap. As DNA, the CDR3 is TGCGCCAGCATGCCAGGGATCGGCTACGAGCAGTACTTC. Amino acid sequence: CASMPGIGYEQYF.